These 18 T cell receptor beta chains came from one sample sequenced in a study of blood T cells in healthy people across ages. A sample-barcoded 5' primer and a J-beta primer mix were used in a second PCR of about 7 to 11 cycles. In TCRdb, the 5' RACE reads were re-called with MiXCR into one record per CDR3 protein. The data contain fewer than 1,200,000 distinct CDR3 sequences, roughly 24% of them singletons. The data also belong to a second study, concerning T cells of mothers and their children.

The sequencing sample was made of blood. These receptors all come from a girl aged 2-10 years in good health.

This clonotype was detected only a few times. The genes are TRBV7-4 and TRBJ1-5; a weak D match, TRBD1 (5 bases). V lost 4 bases to trimming and J lost 7 bases, with 11 bases between them. This CDR3 is 13 amino acids long. Germline values: CDR1 SGHVT, CDR2 SQSDAQ. In DNA form, the CDR3 reads TGTGCCAGCAGCTGGGACCTAGGGCAGCCCCAGCATTTT. It yields the protein CASSWDLGQPQHF.

This clonotype was seen a few times. This chain connects TRBV7-9 to TRBJ2-1, with D perhaps matching TRBD2 (6 bases). V was cut by 5 bases and J by 7 bases, with 27 bases left in between. This CDR3 region has 18 residues. CDR1 is SEHNR and CDR2 is FQNEAQ in the germline V gene (reference sequence). The CDR3 DNA is TGTGCCAGCAGCCTATCCCGGGACGGGGGTCTGTGGGGGAATGAGCAGTTCTTC. This encodes CASSLSRDGGLWGNEQFF.

V gene TRBV6-5 combines with J gene TRBJ2-7, with D possibly being TRBD1 (6 bases). This CDR3 contains 14 residues. Germline V CDR1 and CDR2: MNHEY, SVGAGI. With 5 bases removed from V and 5 bases from J, the gap between germline ends came to 16 bases. CDR3 region: CASSPTWGHDEQYF. In DNA form, the CDR3 reads TGTGCCAGCAGTCCTACCTGGGGGCACGACGAGCAGTACTTC.

This clonotype was counted a few times. The chain joins TRBV29-1 to TRBJ2-1, with TRBD1 matching 7 bases. The germline V gene has CDR1 SQVTM and CDR2 ANQGSEA. V dropped 8 bases and J dropped 4; count of bases not matched to a gene: 14. The CDR3 contains 15 residues. In DNA form, the CDR3 reads TGCAGCCAATCCCCCTTGACAGGGCCGTACAATGAGCAGTTCTTC. Protein product: CSQSPLTGPYNEQFF.

This clonotype was seen only a few times. Here the CDR3 DNA reads TGTGCCAGCAGCCCCTCGGTCTATGGCTACACCTTC. Protein sequence: CASSPSVYGYTF. V usage is TRBV7-9 and J usage is TRBJ1-2, with D unresolved. V was trimmed by 5 bases and J by 4 bases, leaving 8 bases between them. This CDR3 has 12 amino acids. CDR1 and CDR2 from the germline V gene are SEHNR and FQNEAQ (reference sequence).

This clonotype was observed a handful of times. The chain uses TRBV28 and TRBJ1-1; the match to TRBD1 covers 9 bases. Germline V CDR1 and CDR2: MDHEN, SYDVKM. V trimming: 2 bases; J trimming: 0 bases; junction bases outside the gene matches: 1. The CDR3 contains 15 residues. The CDR3 bases are TGTGCCAGCAGTTTACGGGACAGGGTGAACACTGAAGCTTTCTTT. Translated: CASSLRDRVNTEAFF. The full variable domain, rest sourced from reference TRBV28 and TRBJ1-1, is DVKVTQSSRYLVKRTGEKVFLECVQDMDHENMFWYRQDPGLGLRLIYFSYDVKMKEKGDIPEGYSVSREKKERFSLILESASTNQTSMYLCASSLRDRVNTEAFFGQGTRLTVV.

The rearrangement joins TRBV24-1 to TRBJ2-1, with D possibly TRBD1 on 5 matching bases. The V gene lost 4 bases and the J gene lost 2 bases, with 14 bases spanning the gap. Germline V CDR1 and CDR2: KGHDR, SFDVKD. The CDR3 sequence is 16 residues long. In DNA, the CDR3 is TGTGCCACCAGTGAAAGTGGGGCCAGCACCTACAATGAGCAGTTCTTC. Amino acid sequence: CATSESGASTYNEQFF.

J is TRBJ2-3 and V is TRBV7-3; unclear D gene. This CDR3 has 15 residues. V lost 4 bases to trimming and J lost 3 bases, with 14 bases between them. Germline V gives CDR1 SGHTA, CDR2 FQGTGA. The CDR3 is CASSSTDPPTDTQYF. The CDR3 DNA sequence: TGTGCCAGCAGCTCTACTGACCCGCCAACAGATACGCAGTATTTT.

This clonotype appeared a single time. The chain has TRBV20-1 and TRBJ2-3, with 7 bases fitting TRBD1. This CDR3 has 14 amino acids. With V trimmed by 0 bases and J by 6 bases, 6 bases remained unmatched. Germline V lookup: CDR1 DFQATT, CDR2 SNEGSKA (reference sequence). The CDR3 coding sequence is TGCAGTGCTAGAGATAACAGGGGAGTGGATACGCAGTATTTT. Protein sequence: CSARDNRGVDTQYF.

Only a few counts were recorded for this clonotype. The chain recombines TRBV12-5 with TRBJ2-1, with D possibly being TRBD2 (6 bases). Per the germline V gene, CDR1 is LGHNT and CDR2 is FRNRAP. V lost 5 bases to trimming and J lost 0 bases, with 8 bases between them. CDR3 length equals 14 residues. CDR3 DNA sequence: TGTGCTAGTGGTGTCGGGAGCTCCTACAATGAGCAGTTCTTC. Translation gives CASGVGSSYNEQFF.

CDR3: CASSLGPARGNEQFF. The CDR3 DNA sequence: TGTGCCAGCAGCTTGGGGCCGGCTAGAGGTAATGAGCAGTTCTTC. This chain joins TRBV5-5 and TRBJ2-5; D remains unclear. Matching the DNA end better, TRBJ2-1 makes the J call doubtful. The CDR3 extends over 15 amino acids. Germline V gene lookup returns CDR1 SGHKS and CDR2 YYEKEE (reference sequence).

This clonotype showed up just a few times. The rearrangement links TRBV20-1 to TRBJ2-1; no clear D. With 3 bases removed from V and 4 bases from J, the gap between germline ends came to 16 bases. The CDR3 is 15 residues long. Germline V gives CDR1 DFQATT, CDR2 SNEGSKA (reference sequence). The CDR3 nucleotides are TGCAGTGCTAGGAACGGCTTCCGAGGATACAATGAGCAGTTCTTC. Translated, it gives CSARNGFRGYNEQFF.

This chain uses TRBV6-1 with TRBJ2-5; D perhaps matches TRBD1 (6 bases). The DNA end is a closer match to TRBJ2-1, so the J assignment may be wrong. The germline V gene has CDR1 MNHNS and CDR2 SASEGT. The CDR3 consists of 12 residues. The CDR3 is CASSDRGYEQFF. CDR3 bases: TGTGCCAGCAGTGACAGGGGCTATGAGCAGTTCTTC.

CDR3 residues: CASSPTGAPNYGYTF. Here the CDR3 DNA reads TGTGCCAGCAGCCCAACAGGGGCCCCTAACTATGGCTACACCTTC. The rearrangement links TRBV7-2 to TRBJ1-2, with 7 positions matching TRBD1. The CDR3 spans 15 residues. CDR1 SGHTA and CDR2 FQGNSA come from the germline V gene. J was trimmed by 0 bases and V by 5 bases; bases with no gene match: 6.

The CDR3 DNA follows: TGTGCCAGCAGCTTCTCGGGACAGGGGTCCTACGAGCAGTACTTC. Protein sequence: CASSFSGQGSYEQYF. The rearrangement joins TRBV7-2 to TRBJ2-7; 10 nucleotides line up with TRBD1. V lost 3 bases, J lost 1 base, and 3 bases stayed unmatched. The CDR3 length is 15 residues. Germline V gene sequence: CDR1 SGHTA, CDR2 FQGNSA.

V usage is TRBV5-5 and J usage is TRBJ1-4; D is unresolved. Trimming shortened V by 0 bases and J by 5 bases, and 8 bases separated the two germline ends. Germline assignment: CDR1 SGHKS and CDR2 YYEKEE (reference sequence). The CDR3 runs 14 residues. CDR3 nucleotide sequence: TGTGCCAGCAGCTTGGGCCCATCAAATGAAAAACTGTTTTTT. Translating it yields CASSLGPSNEKLFF.

This clonotype was seen only a few times. The V call is TRBV3-1, the J call TRBJ2-1, with no clear D. The CDR3 has 14 residues. The germline V gene has CDR1 LGHDT and CDR2 YNNKEL (reference sequence). Trimming cost V 0 bases and J 2 bases, with 5 bases left between them. This CDR3 reads CASSQDQAYNEQFF. The CDR3 DNA reads as TGTGCCAGCAGCCAAGATCAAGCCTACAATGAGCAGTTCTTC.

The table lists this clonotype with a few counts. This chain joins TRBV7-9 and TRBJ2-7, with a tentative D call TRBD2 (5 bases). Trimming left V 1 base short and J 3 bases short, with 10 bases between. In germline, CDR1 is SEHNR, CDR2 FQNEAQ (reference sequence). The CDR3 consists of 14 residues. The CDR3: CASSLGPEVYEQYF. In DNA form, the CDR3 reads TGTGCCAGCAGCTTAGGACCGGAGGTCTACGAGCAGTACTTC.